Listed here are 8 T cell receptor beta chains from one sample, sequenced in a study of OX40 agonist ivuxolimab in advanced cancers. Profiled with immunoSEQ multiplex PCR; TCRdb holds only in-frame clones, not every one. The sample holds under 50,000 clones; 82% are singletons and the top ten take approximately 8.1%. The sample in question was CD4+ or CD8+ T cells sorted from blood, obtained in a trial of the OX40 agonist ivuxolimab. All receptors derive from an adult with an advanced solid tumor such as melanoma, head and neck, liver or kidney cancer.

This chain uses TRBV7-9 with TRBJ2-7; 12 bases line up with TRBD2. V gave up 4 bases and J gave up 2 bases; unmatched junction bases: 6. Germline loops: CDR1 SEHNR, CDR2 FQNEAQ (reference sequence). The CDR3 is 16 residues long. The CDR3: CASSSMSSGRAYEQYF. The CDR3, as DNA: TGTGCCAGCAGCTCAATGTCTAGCGGGAGGGCCTACGAGCAGTACTTC. The whole variable domain, remainder taken from reference TRBV7-9 and TRBJ2-7, is DTGVSQNPRHKITKRGQNVTFRCDPISEHNRLYWYRQTLGQGPEFLTYFQNEAQLEKSRLLSDRFSAERPKGSFSTLEIQRTEQGDSAMYLCASSSMSSGRAYEQYFGPGTRLTVT.

V and J are TRBV7-9 and TRBJ1-2; weak D call: TRBD1 (6 bases). The CDR3 length is 13 residues. V was clipped by 5 bases and J by 8 bases, with 15 bases between them. CDR1 is SEHNR and CDR2 is FQNEAQ in the germline V gene (reference sequence). DNA for the CDR3: TGTGCCAGCAGCGTAAAAGGGGGGGTCGGCTACACCTTC. Translation gives CASSVKGGVGYTF.

The genes are TRBV6-1 and TRBJ1-3, with TRBD1 matching over 8 bases. The length of the CDR3 is 16 residues. J lost 4 bases, V lost 2 bases, and 7 bases had no gene match. Per the germline V gene, CDR1 is MNHNS and CDR2 is SASEGT. The CDR3: CASSEFDRGGGNTIYF. Written as DNA, the CDR3 is TGTGCCAGCAGTGAATTCGACAGGGGAGGGGGAAACACCATATATTTT.

The chain carries TRBV6-5 and TRBJ1-6; D gene unclear. V dropped 4 bases and J dropped 8 bases, with 9 bases sitting between them. Germline V CDR1 and CDR2: MNHEY, SVGAGI. The CDR3 has 13 residues. The CDR3 region is CASSFRLDSPLHF. The CDR3 nucleotides are TGTGCCAGCAGTTTCCGCCTTGATTCACCCCTCCACTTT.

This clone is termed medium-sized. Here the CDR3 reads CASSVGMAGETQYF. CDR3 in DNA: TGTGCCAGCAGCGTAGGGATGGCTGGGGAGACCCAGTACTTC. The genes are TRBV9 and TRBJ2-5; no definite D call. CDR3 length: 14 amino acids. The germline V gene has CDR1 SGDLS and CDR2 YYNGEE. Trimming pared 0 bases from V and 5 bases from J, leaving 11 bases between.

The V and J genes are TRBV19 and TRBJ1-6, with D possibly TRBD1 on 5 matching bases. The CDR3 extends over 17 amino acids. The V gene lost 9 bases and the J gene lost 0 bases, with 18 bases spanning the gap. From germline, CDR1 is LNHDA and CDR2 SQIVND (reference sequence). The chain's CDR3 is CASRIRRGSSYNSPLHF. The DNA of the CDR3 is TGTGCCAGCCGTATTAGGCGGGGGAGCTCCTATAATTCACCCCTCCACTTT.

The chain has TRBV7-2 and TRBJ2-7; 8 bases fit TRBD1. Trimming cost V 5 bases and J 0 bases; bases outside gene matches: 9. This CDR3 is built from 16 residues. The germline CDR1 and CDR2 sequences are SGHTA and FQGNSA. The CDR3 spells CASSPGGGLTSYEQYF. For the CDR3, the DNA is TGTGCCAGCAGCCCAGGGGGCGGGCTAACCTCCTACGAGCAGTACTTC.

V usage is TRBV2 and J usage is TRBJ1-4, with D unclear. CDR1 SNHLY and CDR2 FYNNEI come from the germline V gene. With 3 bases removed from V and 7 bases from J, the gap between germline ends came to 12 bases. This CDR3 contains 14 residues. The DNA for the CDR3 is TGTGCCAGCAGTGACAACCGGGAGAGTGAAAAACTGTTTTTT. It codes for CASSDNRESEKLFF.